This T cell receptor (beta chain) emerged from a study of molecular identifiers for immune sequencing clone quantification. As CD8+CD4-CCR7+CD45RA+ cells, naive CD8 T cells were sorted. Via MiXCR, TCRdb re-called the PCR reads, giving one row per CDR3 protein. In the table there are some 41,000 distinct CDR3 sequences, around a sixth of which are singletons. The V and J ends lost 4 bases and 6 bases respectively, with 15 bases between them. This CDR3 comprises 15 residues. Per germline, CDR1 SEHNR and CDR2 FQNEAQ (reference sequence). This receptor was taken from a human donor in good health. Some libraries in this study had Jurkat cell RNA spiked in. Sequencing was performed on naive CD8+ T cells from blood, with Jurkat cell RNA spiked in. As for subset: FACS-sorted CD8+CD4-CCR7+CD45RA+ naive T cells. V is TRBV7-9 and J is TRBJ1-4; D unresolved. The CDR3 loop is CASSSETSLYEKLFF. The CDR3 bases are TGTGCCAGCAGCTCCGAAACGTCTTTGTATGAAAAACTGTTTTTT. Drawing the rest from reference TRBV7-9 and TRBJ1-4, the complete variable domain is DTGVSQNPRHKITKRGQNVTFRCDPISEHNRLYWYRQTLGQGPEFLTYFQNEAQLEKSRLLSDRFSAERPKGSFSTLEIQRTEQGDSAMYLCASSSETSLYEKLFFGSGTQLSVL.